These 5 T cell receptor beta chains were sequenced from one sample in a study of cytomegalovirus exposure and HLA in healthy donors (dated by TCRdb to between 2016 and 2019). Library preparation employed the immunoSEQ multiplex PCR assay. For the multiplex PCR, a mixture combining 60 forward primers for TCR Vbeta segments and 13 reverse primers for TCR Jbeta segments was used. TCRdb limited this immuneACCESS table to in-frame rearrangements with V and J called. A share of clones is missing; checked studies link under half to unresolved V genes, and the rest is unexplained. The sample table records 130,000 or so clones; 75% of these occur just once. The top ten clones comprise around 3.4% of the sample. Sequencing used PBMCs. The receptor source for this set is a middle-aged man in good health and CMV-seronegative.

This chain links TRBV6-5 with TRBJ2-7, with 10 bases that match TRBD1. From germline, CDR1 is MNHEY and CDR2 SVGAGI. V lost 2 bases, J lost 4 bases, and 8 bases stayed unmatched. CDR3 length: 16 residues. The CDR3 nucleotides read TGTGCCAGCAGTTACGCCGGGACAGGGGACGTGTACGAGCAGTACTTC. It specifies CASSYAGTGDVYEQYF.

The chain carries TRBV29-1 and TRBJ2-7; D possibly corresponds to TRBD2 (6 bases). This CDR3 region has 14 residues. V lost 6 bases, J lost 2 bases, and 17 bases lay in between. Germline loops: CDR1 SQVTM, CDR2 ANQGSEA. The CDR3 loop reads CSVVLGDSPYEQYF. The CDR3 nucleotides read TGCAGCGTCGTTTTGGGGGACTCCCCCTACGAGCAGTACTTC.

This chain uses TRBV10-3 with TRBJ2-2, with 8 nucleotides matching TRBD2. The length of the CDR3 is 12 residues. In germline, CDR1 is ENHRY, CDR2 SYGVKD. The V and J ends lost 6 bases and 13 bases, in that order; junction bases with no gene match: 7. Here the CDR3 reads CAIRIASGPLFF. In nucleotides, the CDR3 is TGTGCCATCAGAATCGCTAGCGGGCCGCTGTTTTTT.

The gene calls are TRBV6-5 and TRBJ1-5; TRBD1 matches 9 bases. The CDR3 is 15 amino acids. Per germline, CDR1 MNHEY and CDR2 SVGAGI. With V trimmed by 6 bases and J by 2 bases, 5 bases remained unmatched. The CDR3 spells CASRSGQGGNQPQHF. CDR3 sequence (DNA): TGTGCCAGCAGGTCGGGACAGGGAGGCAATCAGCCCCAGCATTTT.

The gene calls are TRBV2 and TRBJ1-4, with a weak D call TRBD1 (5 bases). CDR1 and CDR2 from the germline V gene are SNHLY and FYNNEI. Deletions cut 4 bases from V and 7 bases from J, with 13 bases between. This CDR3 is 14 amino acids long. The CDR3 is CASSASGRSEKLFF. CDR3 coding DNA: TGTGCCAGCAGTGCGTCAGGGCGGAGTGAAAAACTGTTTTTT.